Listed here are 9 T cell receptor beta chains from one sample, sequenced in a study of cytomegalovirus exposure and HLA in healthy donors. Vbeta (60) and Jbeta (13) primers were used in the PCR. The assay was immunoSEQ multiplex PCR, and TCRdb's table has in-frame clones only and misses some. The data include tens of thousands of clones; the top ten clones carry approximately 2.9%. The specimen was PBMCs. The receptors come from a man aged 35 to 55 in good health and CMV-seronegative.

The chain couples TRBV19 to TRBJ1-1, with 7 bases fitting TRBD1. The CDR3 is made up of 14 amino acids. Germline loops: CDR1 LNHDA, CDR2 SQIVND (reference sequence). With 3 bases clipped from V and 3 bases from J, the junction kept 4 bases outside the gene matches. The CDR3 DNA sequence: TGTGCCAGTAGTATCGGGACAGACGACACTGAAGCTTTCTTT. As protein: CASSIGTDDTEAFF. Filled out from reference TRBV19 and TRBJ1-1, the complete variable domain reads DGGITQSPKYLFRKEGQNVTLSCEQNLNHDAMYWYRQDPGQGLRLIYYSQIVNDFQKGDIAEGYSVSREKKESFPLTVTSAQKNPTAFYLCASSIGTDDTEAFFGQGTRLTVV.

V and J are TRBV5-1 and TRBJ1-6; tentative D call: TRBD1 (5 bases). The CDR3 runs to 14 residues. CDR1 and CDR2 (germline): SGHRS, YFSETQ. Trimming cost V 4 bases and J 5 bases, with 10 bases left between them. DNA of the CDR3: TGCGCCAGCAGCCAGGCGACAGATAATTCACCCCTCCACTTT. Amino acids: CASSQATDNSPLHF. Full variable domain (missing parts from reference TRBV5-1 and TRBJ1-6): KAGVTQTPRYLIKTRGQQVTLSCSPISGHRSVSWYQQTPGQGLQFLFEYFSETQRNKGNFPGRFSGRQFSNSRSEMNVSTLELGDSALYLCASSQATDNSPLHFGNGTRLTVT.

V gene TRBV29-1 combines with J gene TRBJ1-4, with 7 nucleotides matching TRBD1. V was pared by 7 bases and J by 7 bases, with 9 bases of the junction left unmatched. Germline V gene sequence: CDR1 SQVTM, CDR2 ANQGSEA. The CDR3 is made up of 13 amino acids. As DNA, the CDR3 is TGCAGCGCCCGACAGGGCGGAAGTGAAAAACTGTTTTTT. Its translation: CSARQGGSEKLFF.

This chain joins TRBV5-6 and TRBJ2-5; 9 bases agree with TRBD2. J lost 5 bases, V lost 0 bases, and 11 bases had no gene match. The CDR3 has 17 amino acids. CDR1 is SGHDT and CDR2 is YYEEEE in the germline V gene. This chain's CDR3 is CASSLAPGGGARETQYF. CDR3 in DNA: TGTGCCAGCAGCTTGGCCCCGGGCGGGGGGGCCCGGGAGACCCAGTACTTC.

This chain joins TRBV18 and TRBJ2-7; 8 bases are a match to TRBD1. There are 16 residues in the CDR3. J gave up 2 bases and V 4 bases, and 10 bases lay outside the gene matches. The germline gives CDR1 KGHSH, CDR2 LQKENI. In DNA, the CDR3 is TGTGCCAGCTCACTAAATTCGGGACAGGCAACCTACGAGCAGTACTTC. Protein sequence: CASSLNSGQATYEQYF.

The chain uses TRBV6-5 and TRBJ1-1; no reliable D call. Trimming removed 2 bases at V and 6 bases at J, with 16 bases between. Germline assignment: CDR1 MNHEY and CDR2 SVGAGI. The CDR3 extends over 15 amino acids. The CDR3: CASSYDWAPGAEAFF. Written as DNA, the CDR3 is TGTGCCAGCAGTTACGATTGGGCCCCCGGGGCTGAAGCTTTCTTT.

The rearrangement links TRBV5-1 to TRBJ1-6; TRBD1 agrees at 7 bases. CDR3 length equals 15 residues. Germline-derived CDR1 and CDR2 are SGHRS and YFSETQ. Trimming at V came to 2 bases and at J to 5 bases, leaving 4 bases not matched to a gene. The CDR3 nucleotides are TGCGCCAGCAGCTTCTCCGGGACAGATAATTCACCCCTCCACTTT. Protein sequence: CASSFSGTDNSPLHF.

The V gene is TRBV19, the J gene TRBJ2-2; 10 nucleotides agree with TRBD1. Germline V lookup: CDR1 LNHDA, CDR2 SQIVND (reference sequence). This CDR3 comprises 14 residues. J lost 8 bases, V lost 3 bases, and 3 bases had no gene match. This CDR3 is CASSMDRGAGELFF. The CDR3 DNA follows: TGTGCCAGTAGTATGGACAGGGGGGCGGGGGAGCTGTTTTTT.

The chain joins TRBV7-9 to TRBJ2-3; 7 bases agree with TRBD1. The CDR3 is 16 residues long. The germline CDR1 and CDR2 sequences are SEHNR and FQNEAQ (reference sequence). With V trimmed by 4 bases and J by 6 bases, 13 bases remained unmatched. CDR3 sequence reads: CASSSSTGLGGDTQYF. Written as DNA, the CDR3 is TGTGCCAGCAGCTCTTCGACAGGGCTTGGTGGGGATACGCAGTATTTT.